Below, 31 T cell receptor beta chains from the same sample are listed, as sequenced in a study of T cells after yellow fever vaccination. MiXCR, applied by TCRdb to the 5' RACE reads, yields one record per CDR3 protein. The sample lists 450,000 to 550,000 distinct CDR3 sequences, 20% to 25% occurring once. Sequenced here: PBMCs, sampled less than 25 days after the first yellow fever vaccination. The receptors shown here come from a young man who received the YFV17D yellow fever vaccine.

The V call is TRBV7-9, the J call TRBJ2-3, with D unclear. Germline V gives CDR1 SEHNR, CDR2 FQNEAQ (reference sequence). This CDR3 has 11 amino acids. V gave up 8 bases and J gave up 4 bases, with 7 bases separating them. For the CDR3, the DNA is TGTGCCAGCTCCGTCCCAGATACGCAGTATTTT. It yields the protein CASSVPDTQYF.

This clonotype has more than one count but fewer than ten. This chain joins TRBV27 and TRBJ2-3, with TRBD2 identical over 9 bases. The trim removed 0 bases at V and 4 bases at J, leaving 11 bases unmatched. In germline, CDR1 is MNHEY, CDR2 SMNVEV (reference sequence). CDR3 length equals 18 residues. CDR3 in amino acids: CASSLSPAGRGGADTQYF. CDR3 DNA sequence: TGTGCCAGCAGTTTATCTCCCGCCGGGCGGGGGGGAGCAGATACGCAGTATTTT.

This clonotype was observed a handful of times. This sequence joins TRBV24-1 and TRBJ1-2; D ambiguous. The CDR3 loop spans 11 amino acids. The V gene lost 1 base and the J gene lost 7 bases, with 3 bases spanning the gap. Germline V lookup: CDR1 KGHDR, CDR2 SFDVKD. Written as DNA, the CDR3 is TGTGCCACCAGTGATTTCGTTGGCTACACCTTC. It yields the protein CATSDFVGYTF.

The gene calls are TRBV5-1 and TRBJ2-1, with TRBD2 matching 8 bases. The CDR3 length is 15 residues. Losses at the gene ends were 0 bases for V and 6 bases for J; bases not matched to a gene: 5. Looked up from germline, CDR1 is SGHRS and CDR2 is YFSETQ. CDR3 in amino acids: CASSLGTLAGNEQFF. The DNA of the CDR3 is TGCGCCAGCAGCTTGGGCACCCTAGCGGGCAATGAGCAGTTCTTC.

This CDR3 is CAIRDRESETQYF. The CDR3 DNA reads TGTGCCATTCGAGACAGGGAGAGTGAGACCCAGTACTTC. The J gene is TRBJ2-5, the V gene TRBV28; 7 nucleotides agree with TRBD1. Germline CDR1 is MDHEN and CDR2 is SYDVKM. V lost 10 bases to trimming and J lost 5 bases; unmatched junction nucleotides: 10. The CDR3 is 13 residues long.

The genes are TRBV14 and TRBJ1-1; a possible D gene is TRBD1 (5 bases). Germline loops: CDR1 SGHDN, CDR2 FVKESK. This CDR3 region has 15 residues. The ends were cut back, 4 bases at V and 3 bases at J, with 15 bases in the middle. The CDR3 protein is CASSPMAGRDTEAFF. The CDR3 DNA reads as TGTGCCAGCAGCCCCATGGCGGGGCGGGACACTGAAGCTTTCTTT.

The J gene is TRBJ2-6, the V gene TRBV2; 7 bases map to TRBD1. Germline assignment: CDR1 SNHLY and CDR2 FYNNEI. CDR3 length: 15 amino acids. Trimming removed 8 bases from V and 0 bases from J; junction bases left unmatched: 4. CDR3 sequence reads: CASGQEYSGANVLTF. The CDR3 bases are TGTGCCAGCGGACAGGAGTACTCTGGGGCCAACGTCCTGACTTTC.

The V gene is TRBV6-1, the J gene TRBJ2-5; weak D call: TRBD2 (5 bases). The CDR3 is 14 residues long. Trimming removed 8 bases from V and 6 bases from J, with 19 bases in between. Germline lookup yields CDR1 MNHNS and CDR2 SASEGT. CDR3 region: CASSWDRGKKTQYF. In nucleotides, the CDR3 is TGTGCCAGCTCTTGGGATCGGGGTAAAAAGACCCAGTACTTC.

This clonotype turned up a few times. This chain uses TRBV5-1 with TRBJ2-6; the D gene is possibly TRBD1 (5 bases). The germline gives CDR1 SGHRS, CDR2 YFSETQ. V was cut by 3 bases and J by 0 bases, with 10 bases left in between. This CDR3 region has 16 residues. Written as DNA, the CDR3 is TGCGCCAGCAGCTCTTGGGGCGGCTCTGGGGCCAACGTCCTGACTTTC. It encodes CASSSWGGSGANVLTF. Looking up the rest from reference TRBV5-1 and TRBJ2-6 gives the full variable domain: KAGVTQTPRYLIKTRGQQVTLSCSPISGHRSVSWYQQTPGQGLQFLFEYFSETQRNKGNFPGRFSGRQFSNSRSEMNVSTLELGDSALYLCASSSWGGSGANVLTFGAGSRLTVL.

This clonotype was seen a few times. The chain joins TRBV6-2 or TRBV6-3 to TRBJ2-4, with TRBD1 identical over 7 bases. CDR1 and CDR2 (germline): MNHEY, SVGEGT. The CDR3 has 15 residues. Germline trimming cut 6 bases from V and 0 bases from J; bases unmatched to any gene: 5. CDR3 sequence (DNA): TGTGCCAGCAGCCGGGACAGACTAGCCAAAAACATTCAGTACTTC. Its protein product is CASSRDRLAKNIQYF.

Worth noting for this clonotype: Relative to the germline gene, one junction end is altered; a read error may explain this. The chain has TRBV12-3 or TRBV12-4 and TRBJ2-7; unclear D gene. The CDR3 has 13 residues. The CDR3 DNA sequence: TGTGCCAGCAGTTTATACTTGAATACCGGGCTTCACTTC. It encodes CASSLYLNTGLHF.

This clonotype was counted a single time. The chain is built from TRBV9 and TRBJ2-2; 15 nucleotides agree with TRBD2. The V gene's germline CDR1 is SGDLS and CDR2 YYNGEE. Losses at the gene ends were 5 bases for V and 5 bases for J; bases not matched to a gene: 7. There are 17 residues in the CDR3. This CDR3 is CASSRTSGGAPTGELFF. The CDR3 nucleotides are TGTGCCAGCAGTCGGACTAGCGGGGGGGCCCCAACCGGGGAGCTGTTTTTT.

In this sample, this clonotype turned up a few times. CDR3 DNA sequence: TGTGCCAGCAGCTTATCTTTGACAGGGAGGGCCGGGGAGCTGTTTTTT. The encoded protein is CASSLSLTGRAGELFF. The chain is built from TRBV7-3 and TRBJ2-2; D assignment may be TRBD1 or TRBD2 (7 bases each). Germline assignment: CDR1 SGHTA and CDR2 FQGTGA. The CDR3 spans 16 residues. Trimming took 2 bases from V and 6 from J, leaving 16 bases between them.

The rearrangement uses TRBV12-3 or TRBV12-4 and TRBJ2-7, with D unresolved. V was pared by 1 base and J by 2 bases, with 9 bases between. The CDR3 runs to 14 residues. In DNA, the CDR3 is TGTGCCAGCAGTTTAGGAGGTGGGCCCTACGAGCAGTACGTC. Translating gives CASSLGGGPYEQYV.

This clonotype was counted once. Written as DNA, the CDR3 is TGTGCCAGCAGTTTCCGCCAGGGCGGCCGGGAGCTGTTTTTT. Its translation is CASSFRQGGRELFF. The chain joins TRBV12-3 or TRBV12-4 to TRBJ2-2; D perhaps matches TRBD1 (5 bases). This CDR3 region has 14 residues. Trimming stripped 3 bases from V and 9 bases from J, with 14 bases between.

Many counts were recorded for this clonotype. The gene calls are TRBV7-2 and TRBJ2-2; tentative D call: TRBD1 (6 bases). CDR3 length: 14 residues. CDR1 and CDR2 from the germline V gene are SGHTA and FQGNSA. Trimming took 5 bases from V and 4 from J, leaving 11 bases between them. CDR3 loop: CASSPGTFTGELFF. CDR3 DNA sequence: TGTGCCAGCAGCCCCGGGACATTCACCGGGGAGCTGTTTTTT.

The sample holds one count of this clonotype. The rearrangement uses TRBV28 and TRBJ2-5, with 10 bases fitting TRBD1. This CDR3 is 15 amino acids long. V lost 5 bases and J lost 5; bases outside the gene matches: 8. Germline assignment: CDR1 MDHEN and CDR2 SYDVKM. Here the CDR3 reads CASSPGTGAGETQYF. For the CDR3, the DNA is TGTGCCAGCAGTCCCGGGACAGGGGCAGGGGAGACCCAGTACTTC.

This clonotype occurred a few times. The chain is built from TRBV12-3 or TRBV12-4 and TRBJ2-2; 7 nucleotides align to TRBD2. J gave up 5 bases and V 8 bases, and 5 bases lay outside the gene matches. The CDR3 sequence is 13 residues long. The DNA of the CDR3 is TGTGCCAGCCGTCAAGCGGGGACCGGGGAGCTGTTTTTT. This codes for CASRQAGTGELFF.

This chain connects TRBV25-1 to TRBJ2-2, with TRBD2 matching over 11 bases. Germline V gene sequence: CDR1 MGHDK, CDR2 SYGVNS. This CDR3 has 16 residues. V lost 3 bases and J lost 3; bases outside the gene matches: 3. The CDR3 region has the DNA TGTGCCAGCAGTGACGGACTAGCGGGCCACACCGGGGAGCTGTTTTTT. It translates to CASSDGLAGHTGELFF.

The chain uses TRBV4-2 and TRBJ2-5; D may be TRBD1 or TRBD2 (6 bases each). V lost 2 bases to trimming and J lost 3 bases, with 16 bases between them. The CDR3 extends over 16 amino acids. CDR1 and CDR2 from the germline V gene are LGHNA and YNFKEQ. The CDR3 reads CASSQSTTRGEETQYF. The CDR3 DNA sequence: TGTGCCAGCAGCCAATCAACGACAAGGGGGGAAGAGACCCAGTACTTC.

V gene TRBV20-1 combines with J gene TRBJ1-1, with 8 bases matching TRBD1. The CDR3 extends over 17 amino acids. CDR1 and CDR2 (germline): DFQATT, SNEGSKA (reference sequence). Losses at the gene ends were 0 bases for V and 1 base for J; bases not matched to a gene: 10. The CDR3 spells CSARDLGRGLSNTEAFF. The CDR3 DNA reads TGCAGTGCTAGAGATCTAGGCAGGGGGCTTTCGAACACTGAAGCTTTCTTT.

This clonotype was found a few times. The genes are TRBV5-5 and TRBJ2-2, with 9 bases fitting TRBD1. Unmatched junction bases numbered 9, after V lost 4 bases and J lost 5 bases. CDR3 length equals 16 residues. Per the germline V gene, CDR1 is SGHKS and CDR2 is YYEKEE (reference sequence). CDR3 bases: TGTGCCAGCAGCATGCCCGGGACAGGGAGGACCGGGGAGCTGTTTTTT. This gives the protein CASSMPGTGRTGELFF.

The J gene is TRBJ2-3, the V gene TRBV6-2 or TRBV6-3, with D perhaps matching TRBD1 (6 bases). The germline V gene has CDR1 MNHEY and CDR2 SVGEGT. Trimming removed 7 bases at V and 6 bases at J, with 20 bases between. The CDR3 length is 15 residues. The CDR3 DNA follows: TGTGCCAGCACCGAAAGACAGGCTTTAGCGGATACGCAGTATTTT. It codes for CASTERQALADTQYF.

The table lists this clonotype with a few counts. The V call is TRBV20-1, the J call TRBJ2-1; 7 nucleotides line up with TRBD2. V trimming: 3 bases; J trimming: 3 bases; junction bases outside the gene matches: 11. The CDR3 is 16 amino acids. Germline CDR1 is DFQATT and CDR2 is SNEGSKA (reference sequence). CDR3 sequence: CSARGRLAVSYNEQFF. CDR3 DNA sequence: TGCAGTGCTAGGGGCCGACTAGCAGTAAGCTACAATGAGCAGTTCTTC.

There are a few counts of this clonotype. This chain links TRBV3-1 with TRBJ2-1; possibly TRBD1 or TRBD2 for D (7 bases each). The CDR3 totals 14 residues. Germline V gene sequence: CDR1 LGHDT, CDR2 YNNKEL (reference sequence). V lost 2 bases and J 7 bases, leaving 12 bases between the germline ends. In nucleotides, the CDR3 is TGTGCCAGCAGCCAATCAGGGGGGGTGAATGAGCAGTTCTTC. It translates to CASSQSGGVNEQFF.

V gene TRBV9 combines with J gene TRBJ2-2; TRBD1 agrees at 8 bases. The ends lost 4 bases at V and 4 bases at J; junction bases unmatched: 21. The CDR3 runs 20 residues. The germline V gene has CDR1 SGDLS and CDR2 YYNGEE. The CDR3 region is CASSPMILSQTGAGTGELFF. DNA of the CDR3: TGTGCCAGCAGCCCCATGATATTGTCGCAGACAGGGGCTGGCACCGGGGAGCTGTTTTTT.

In its sample, this clonotype was seen a few times. The gene calls are TRBV15 and TRBJ2-2, with D perhaps matching TRBD2 (6 bases). The V end lost 2 bases, the J end lost 4 bases, and 8 bases lay between the germline ends. CDR1 and CDR2 from the germline V gene are LNHNV and YYDKDF (reference sequence). This CDR3 is built from 14 residues. The CDR3 sequence: CATSRPGGTGELFF. The CDR3 DNA reads as TGTGCCACCAGCAGACCCGGGGGCACCGGGGAGCTGTTTTTT. The variable domain in full, with the rest retrieved from reference TRBV15 and TRBJ2-2, is DAMVIQNPRYQVTQFGKPVTLSCSQTLNHNVMYWYQQKSSQAPKLLFHYYDKDFNNEADTPDNFQSRRPNTSFCFLDIRSPGLGDTAMYLCATSRPGGTGELFFGEGSRLTVL.

The chain links TRBV20-1 to TRBJ2-2, with D tentatively TRBD2 (5 bases). Germline CDR1 DFQATT, CDR2 SNEGSKA (reference sequence). V lost 6 bases, J lost 7 bases, and 18 bases lay in between. The length of the CDR3 is 14 residues. The CDR3 bases are TGCAGTGCCGCTCGGACTGCCCCCCACGGGGAGCTGTTTTTT. Translated, it gives CSAARTAPHGELFF.

This clonotype was seen only a few times. J is TRBJ2-2 and V is TRBV7-2, with D possibly TRBD1 on 6 matching bases. Trimming left V 4 bases short and J 7 bases short, with 13 bases between. This CDR3 contains 14 residues. CDR1 and CDR2 (germline): SGHTA, FQGNSA. CDR3 in amino acids: CASSSVTGLGELFF. In nucleotides, the CDR3 is TGTGCCAGCAGCTCCGTGACAGGCCTCGGGGAGCTGTTTTTT.

This clonotype was picked up a small number of times. The CDR3, as DNA: TGTGCCAGCAGCTTAGGGAGACAGCACACCGGGGAGCTGTTTTTT. Translating it yields CASSLGRQHTGELFF. This chain uses TRBV7-8 with TRBJ2-2; possible D gene TRBD1, 5 bases. This CDR3 is built from 15 residues. The V end was cut by 1 base, the J end by 3 bases, with 9 bases between. The germline V gene encodes CDR1 SGHVS and CDR2 FQNEAQ.

The chain employs TRBV7-2 and TRBJ1-6; maybe TRBD1 (6 bases). Germline-derived CDR1 and CDR2 are SGHTA and FQGNSA. Trimming took off 5 bases at V and 7 bases at J, with 15 bases between the two ends. There are 15 residues in the CDR3. CDR3 bases: TGTGCCAGCAGCGACAGGACAGCCATCAATTCACCCCTCCACTTT. Amino acid sequence: CASSDRTAINSPLHF.